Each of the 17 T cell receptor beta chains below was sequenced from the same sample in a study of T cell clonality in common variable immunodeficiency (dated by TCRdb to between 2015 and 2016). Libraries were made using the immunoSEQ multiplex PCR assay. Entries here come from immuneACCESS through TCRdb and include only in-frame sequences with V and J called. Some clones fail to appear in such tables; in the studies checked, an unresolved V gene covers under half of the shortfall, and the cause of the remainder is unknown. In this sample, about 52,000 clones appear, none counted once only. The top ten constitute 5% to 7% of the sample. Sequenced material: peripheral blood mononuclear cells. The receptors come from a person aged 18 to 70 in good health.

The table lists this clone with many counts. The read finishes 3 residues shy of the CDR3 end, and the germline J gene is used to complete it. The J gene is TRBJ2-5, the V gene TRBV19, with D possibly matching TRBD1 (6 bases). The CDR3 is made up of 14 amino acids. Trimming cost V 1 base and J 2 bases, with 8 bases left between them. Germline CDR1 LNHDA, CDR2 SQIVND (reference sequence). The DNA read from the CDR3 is TGTGCCAGTAGTATAGGGACAGTTCAAGAGACC. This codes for CASSIGTVQET. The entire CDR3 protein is CASSIGTVQETQYF.

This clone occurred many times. The CDR3 here is CSAEKTGDQPQHF. The covered CDR3 bases are TGCAGTGCTGAAAAAACAGGGGATCAGCCC. The chain combines TRBV20-1 with TRBJ1-5; TRBD1 agrees at 7 bases. Read data end 3 residues before the CDR3 end; the end is taken from the germline J gene. The junction had 6 bases not matched to a gene; V was cut back by 5 bases and J by 5 bases. Germline V CDR1 and CDR2: DFQATT, SNEGSKA (reference sequence). CDR3 length: 13 amino acids.

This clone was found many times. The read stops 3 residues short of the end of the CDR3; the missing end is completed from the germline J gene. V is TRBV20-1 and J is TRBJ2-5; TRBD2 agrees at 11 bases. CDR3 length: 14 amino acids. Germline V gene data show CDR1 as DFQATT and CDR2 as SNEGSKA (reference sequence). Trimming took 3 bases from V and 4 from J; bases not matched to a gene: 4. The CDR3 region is CSAREGLAGETQYF. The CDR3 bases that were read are TGCAGTGCTAGGGAAGGACTAGCGGGAGAGACC.

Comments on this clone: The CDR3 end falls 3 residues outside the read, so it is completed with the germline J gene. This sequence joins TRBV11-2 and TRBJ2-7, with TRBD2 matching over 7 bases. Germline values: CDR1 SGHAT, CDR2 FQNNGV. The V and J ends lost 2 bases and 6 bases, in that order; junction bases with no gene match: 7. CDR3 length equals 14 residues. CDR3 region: CASSLRTSWSEQYF. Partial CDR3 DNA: TGTGCCAGCAGCTTACGGACTAGTTGGAGCGAG.

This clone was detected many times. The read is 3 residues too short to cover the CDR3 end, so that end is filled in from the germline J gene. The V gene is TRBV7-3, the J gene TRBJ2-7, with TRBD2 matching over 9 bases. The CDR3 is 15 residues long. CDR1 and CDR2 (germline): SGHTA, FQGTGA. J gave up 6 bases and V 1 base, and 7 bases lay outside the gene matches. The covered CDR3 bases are TGTGCCAGCAGCTTAAACGGCGGGAGGGCCGTCGAG. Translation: CASSLNGGRAVE. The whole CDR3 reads CASSLNGGRAVEQYF.

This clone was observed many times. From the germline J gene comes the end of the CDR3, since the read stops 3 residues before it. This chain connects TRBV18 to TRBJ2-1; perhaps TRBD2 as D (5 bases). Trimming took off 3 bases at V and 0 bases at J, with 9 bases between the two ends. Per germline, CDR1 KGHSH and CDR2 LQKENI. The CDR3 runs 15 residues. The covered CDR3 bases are TGTGCCAGCTCACCCCCGGGGTCCTCCTACAATGAG. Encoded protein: CASSPPGSSYNE. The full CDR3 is CASSPPGSSYNEQFF.

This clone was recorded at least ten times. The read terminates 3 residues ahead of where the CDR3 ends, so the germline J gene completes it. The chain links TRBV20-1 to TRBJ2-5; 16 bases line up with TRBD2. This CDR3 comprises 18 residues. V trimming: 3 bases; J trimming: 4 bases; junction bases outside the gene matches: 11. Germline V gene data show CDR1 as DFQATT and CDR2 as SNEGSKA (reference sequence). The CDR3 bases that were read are TGCAGTGCTAGTACCCCGGGACTAGCGGGAGGGCCTGGAGAGACC. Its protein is CSASTPGLAGGPGET. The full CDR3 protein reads CSASTPGLAGGPGETQYF.

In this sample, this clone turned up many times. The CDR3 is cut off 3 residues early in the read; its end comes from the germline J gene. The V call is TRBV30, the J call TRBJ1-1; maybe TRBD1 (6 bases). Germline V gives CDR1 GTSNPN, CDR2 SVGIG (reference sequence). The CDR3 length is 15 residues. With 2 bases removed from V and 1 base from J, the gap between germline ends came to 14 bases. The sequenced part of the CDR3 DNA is TGTGCCTGGAGTTTATCCGGGACAAGGAACACTGAA. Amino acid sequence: CAWSLSGTRNTE. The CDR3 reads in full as CAWSLSGTRNTEAFF.

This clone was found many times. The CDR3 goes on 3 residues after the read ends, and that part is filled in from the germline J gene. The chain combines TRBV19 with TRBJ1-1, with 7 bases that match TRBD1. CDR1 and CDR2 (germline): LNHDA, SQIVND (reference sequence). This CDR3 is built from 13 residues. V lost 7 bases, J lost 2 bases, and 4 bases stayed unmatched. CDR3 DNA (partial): TGTGCCAGTAATAGGGGGCGAAACACTGAA. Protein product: CASNRGRNTE. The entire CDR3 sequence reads CASNRGRNTEAFF.

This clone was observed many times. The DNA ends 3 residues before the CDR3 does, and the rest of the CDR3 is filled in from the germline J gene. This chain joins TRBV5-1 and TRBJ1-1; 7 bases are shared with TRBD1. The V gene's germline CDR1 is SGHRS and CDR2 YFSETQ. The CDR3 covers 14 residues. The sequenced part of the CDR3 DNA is TGCGCCAGCAGCAGAGACAGGGATGTGCAACGG. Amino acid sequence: CASSRDRDVQR. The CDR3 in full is CASSRDRDVQRAFF.

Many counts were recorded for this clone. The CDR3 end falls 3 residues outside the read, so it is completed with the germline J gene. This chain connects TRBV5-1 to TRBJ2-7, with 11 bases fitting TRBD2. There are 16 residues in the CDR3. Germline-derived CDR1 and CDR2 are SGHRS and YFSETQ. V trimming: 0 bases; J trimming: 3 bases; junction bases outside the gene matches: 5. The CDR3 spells CASSLDLAGGVYEQYF. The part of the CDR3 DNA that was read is TGCGCCAGCAGCTTGGATCTAGCGGGAGGTGTCTACGAG.

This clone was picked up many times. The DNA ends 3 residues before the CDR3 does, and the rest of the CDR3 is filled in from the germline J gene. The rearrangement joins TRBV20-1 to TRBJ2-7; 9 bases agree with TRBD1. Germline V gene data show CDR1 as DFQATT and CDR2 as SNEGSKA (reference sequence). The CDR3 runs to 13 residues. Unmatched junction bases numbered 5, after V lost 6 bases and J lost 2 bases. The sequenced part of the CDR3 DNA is TGCAGTGCAACCGGGACAGGGACCTACGAG. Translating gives CSATGTGTYE. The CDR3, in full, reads CSATGTGTYEQYF.

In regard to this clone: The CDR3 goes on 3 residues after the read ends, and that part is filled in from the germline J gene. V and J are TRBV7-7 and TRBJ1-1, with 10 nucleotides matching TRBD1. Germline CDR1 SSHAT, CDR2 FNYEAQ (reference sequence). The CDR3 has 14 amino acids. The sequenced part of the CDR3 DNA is TGTGCCAGCAGCGCCGGGACAGGGGATGAGACA. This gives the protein CASSAGTGDET. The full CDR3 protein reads CASSAGTGDETAFF.

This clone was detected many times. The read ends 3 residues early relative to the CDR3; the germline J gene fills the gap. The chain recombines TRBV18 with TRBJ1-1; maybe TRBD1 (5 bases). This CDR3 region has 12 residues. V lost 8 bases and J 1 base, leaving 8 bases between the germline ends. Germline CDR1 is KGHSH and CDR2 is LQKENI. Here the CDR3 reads CASVGQNTEAFF. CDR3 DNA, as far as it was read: TGTGCCAGCGTAGGACAGAACACTGAA.

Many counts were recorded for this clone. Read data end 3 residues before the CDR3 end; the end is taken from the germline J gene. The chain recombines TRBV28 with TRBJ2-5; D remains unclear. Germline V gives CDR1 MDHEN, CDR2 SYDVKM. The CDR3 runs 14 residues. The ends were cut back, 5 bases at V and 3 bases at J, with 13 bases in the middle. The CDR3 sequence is CASSTQDWEETQYF. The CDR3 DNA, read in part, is TGTGCCAGCAGTACCCAAGACTGGGAAGAGACC.

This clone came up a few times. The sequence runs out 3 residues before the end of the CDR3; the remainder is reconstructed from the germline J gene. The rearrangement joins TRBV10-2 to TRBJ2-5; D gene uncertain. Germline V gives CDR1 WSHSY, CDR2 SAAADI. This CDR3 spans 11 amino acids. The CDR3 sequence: CASGPPFTQYF. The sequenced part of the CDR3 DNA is TGCGCCAGCGGGCCACCTTTTACC.

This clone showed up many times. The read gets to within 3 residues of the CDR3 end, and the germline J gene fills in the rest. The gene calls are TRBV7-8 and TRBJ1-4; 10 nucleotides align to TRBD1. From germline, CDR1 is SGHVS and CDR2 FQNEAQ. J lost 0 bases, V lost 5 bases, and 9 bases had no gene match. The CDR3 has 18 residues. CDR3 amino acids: CASSLHRDRGTTNEKLFF. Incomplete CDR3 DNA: TGTGCCAGCAGCCTCCACCGGGACAGGGGAACAACTAATGAAAAA. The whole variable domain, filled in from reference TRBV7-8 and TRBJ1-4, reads GAGVSQSPRYKVAKRGQDVALRCDPISGHVSLFWYQQALGQGPEFLTYFQNEAQLDKSGLPSDRFFAERPEGSVSTLKIQRTQQEDSAVYLCASSLHRDRGTTNEKLFFGSGTQLSVL.